This T cell receptor beta chain was sequenced in a study of glioma-infiltrating T cells. Study-wide results and limits: Very few CDR3 sequences were shared between tissue and blood. Gliomas, especially low-grade, showed above-expected tissue-blood divergence; non-neoplastic patients showed below.

Using RNA template, CDR3s of TCR alpha and beta were amplified with iRepertoire arm-PCR. Via MiXCR, TCRdb re-called the multiplex PCR reads, giving one row per CDR3 protein. Counted here are roughly 200,000 distinct CDR3 sequences, roughly 32% occurring once; the ten biggest clones make up roughly 21%. This clonotype was observed many times. Its cognate antigen is unknown. Germline CDR1 and CDR2: MNHEY and SMNVEV (reference sequence). The CDR3 is made up of 16 amino acids. The V segment lost 3 bases and the J segment 1 base; nucleotides outside the gene matches: 3. The receptor was isolated from a human donor with low-grade glioma or glioblastoma, undergoing nonglioma brain surgery, or in good health (not recorded which). The chain has TRBV27 and TRBJ2-5, with 12 bases lining up with TRBD2. Sequencing was carried out using glioma tissue, nonneoplastic brain tissue, or PBMCs (not recorded which). CDR3 amino acids: CASSFRGLAGQETQYF. CDR3 in DNA: TGTGCCAGCAGTTTCCGGGGACTAGCGGGCCAAGAGACCCAGTACTTC.